This paragraph covers one T cell receptor (beta chain) sequence. Antigen specificity is unknown. This table comes from immunoSEQ multiplex PCR, and its TCRdb copy is limited to in-frame clones, with some not included. Here the sample spans fewer than 1 million clones, approximately 97% being singletons. This CDR3 spans 13 amino acids. With 3 bases removed from V and 5 bases from J, the gap between germline ends came to 11 bases. The germline V gene has CDR1 MNHEY and CDR2 SMNVEV (reference sequence). The data are from a study of shared clonotypes between healthy human individuals. Study-wide context: The donors, two women and a few men, were aged 18 to 49.

The study's findings and limits: A few donors showed sharing of approximately 5% of naive CD4 clonotypes. Collection of samples was limited to blood; tissue repertoires likely differ. The generation probabilities recorded for non-shared clonotypes fell below those of clonotypes shared by all four donors.

Naive CD8 cells comprised CD45RO-negative, CCR7-positively selected cells, excluding terminally differentiated effector memory CD45RA+ cells. The clonotype originates from a man aged 25-45 years in good health. The genes are TRBV27 and TRBJ2-7, with D perhaps TRBD1 or TRBD2 (6 bases each). The source material was naive CD8+ T cells sorted from blood. CDR3 in DNA: TGTGCCAGCAGTTTGGGGGGCTTCGACGAGCAGTACTTC. Residues: CASSLGGFDEQYF.